This T cell receptor beta chain comes out of a study of blood T cell repertoires in COVID-19. The CDR3 has 13 residues. J was trimmed by 11 bases and V by 1 base; bases with no gene match: 6. The germline V gene encodes CDR1 LGHDT and CDR2 YNNKEL (reference sequence). TCRdb keeps only in-frame clones here, not all; method: immunoSEQ multiplex PCR. The sample comprises about 50,000 clones, approximately 82% of which are singletons, and 5.8% rests with the top ten. The gene calls are TRBV3-1 (or the pseudogene TRBV3-2) and TRBJ1-1, with 8 bases aligning to TRBD1. The receptor's source is a woman in her forties or fifties with acute COVID-19. The sequencing input was PBMCs or T cells enriched from blood (not recorded which). CDR3 protein: CASSQGTGRFAFF. In DNA form, the CDR3 reads TGTGCCAGCAGCCAAGGGACAGGGAGGTTCGCTTTCTTT.